Given below is one T cell receptor beta chain in context. The data derive from a study of blood T cell repertoires in COVID-19. Turning to the study itself: From T cells, B-cell-depleted T cells, or PBMCs came the material, which was cDNA or gDNA.

The V gene's germline CDR1 is MGHDK and CDR2 SYGVNS. This CDR3 region has 14 residues. V lost 5 bases to trimming and J lost 6 bases; unmatched junction nucleotides: 5. Original processing methods: Estimation of nucleated cell counts relied on the amplification of reference gene primers. Profiled with immunoSEQ multiplex PCR; TCRdb holds only in-frame clones, not every one. The DNA gave D and trimming, while V, J and clone size come from that table. The repertoire holds over 120,000 clones, with approximately 88% as singletons. The chain carries TRBV25-1 and TRBJ1-3; 9 bases are a match to TRBD1. The TCR was taken from a woman aged 50 to 60 with acute or convalescent COVID-19. What was sequenced was peripheral blood. The CDR3 DNA follows: TGTGCCAGCAGTTTACAGGGGGCAAAAAACACCATATATTTT. The encoded protein is CASSLQGAKNTIYF.